One sample yielded the 22 T cell receptor beta chains listed below, sequenced in a study of blood T cell repertoires in COVID-19. Produced via immunoSEQ multiplex PCR; TCRdb's table is partial and in-frame only. The repertoire holds around 97,000 clones, with about four fifths as singletons. The sequenced sample consisted of peripheral blood. The receptor source for this set is a human donor in a cohort sampled during active COVID-19.

The chain employs TRBV7-3 and TRBJ1-1; D remains unclear. The germline CDR1 and CDR2 sequences are SGHTA and FQGTGA. CDR3 length equals 13 residues. V was pared by 1 base and J by 1 base, with 4 bases between. The CDR3 DNA is TGTGCCAGCAGCTTAAACAGGAACACTGAAGCTTTCTTT. Protein product: CASSLNRNTEAFF. Complete variable domain (other parts from reference TRBV7-3 and TRBJ1-1): GAGVSQTPSNKVTEKGKYVELRCDPISGHTALYWYRQSLGQGPEFLIYFQGTGAADDSGLPNDRFFAVRPEGSVSTLKIQRTERGDSAVYLCASSLNRNTEAFFGQGTRLTVV.

The J gene is TRBJ2-1, the V gene TRBV18, with D perhaps matching TRBD2 (5 bases). Germline V gene sequence: CDR1 KGHSH, CDR2 LQKENI. V gave up 2 bases and J gave up 5 bases, with 7 bases separating them. This CDR3 is built from 13 residues. The CDR3 coding sequence is TGTGCCAGCTCACCAGACGGGAACAATGAGCAGTTCTTC. This encodes CASSPDGNNEQFF.

In DNA form, the CDR3 reads TGTGCCAGTAGTCTAACTAGCGGGGGGGCAACAGATACGCAGTATTTT. Translating it yields CASSLTSGGATDTQYF. The chain links TRBV19 to TRBJ2-3; the match to TRBD2 covers 13 bases. The length of the CDR3 is 16 residues. J was trimmed by 3 bases and V by 5 bases; bases with no gene match: 5. Germline CDR1 reads LNHDA; CDR2 reads SQIVND (reference sequence).

The genes are TRBV14 and TRBJ2-6; tentatively, D is TRBD2 (5 bases). CDR1 and CDR2 from the germline V gene are SGHDN and FVKESK. The length of the CDR3 is 15 residues. V was trimmed by 4 bases and J by 2 bases, leaving 9 bases between them. This chain's CDR3 is CASSPLGAGANVLTF. For the CDR3, the DNA is TGTGCCAGCAGCCCGCTCGGGGCTGGGGCCAACGTCCTGACTTTC.

The chain recombines TRBV6-2 or TRBV6-3 with TRBJ2-7; 8 bases map to TRBD1. Germline CDR1 MNHEY, CDR2 SVGEGT. This CDR3 has 15 residues. J was trimmed by 1 base and V by 5 bases; bases with no gene match: 7. CDR3 sequence reads: CASSTRQGRSYEQYF. In nucleotides, the CDR3 is TGTGCCAGCAGTACCCGACAGGGGAGGTCCTACGAGCAGTACTTC.

The genes are TRBV19 and TRBJ1-5; weak D call: TRBD1 (5 bases). The V gene's germline CDR1 is LNHDA and CDR2 SQIVND (reference sequence). The CDR3 is made up of 13 amino acids. V shed 4 bases and J shed 9 bases, with 13 bases lying between them. CDR3 loop: CASSTRDLGPQHF. DNA for the CDR3: TGTGCCAGTAGTACCAGGGACTTGGGGCCCCAGCATTTT.

V and J are TRBV5-4 and TRBJ2-7; 7 nucleotides align to TRBD2. V shed 3 bases, J shed 2 bases, and the junction held 14 bases outside the gene matches. Germline V gives CDR1 SGHNT, CDR2 YYREEE (reference sequence). CDR3 length: 17 residues. The CDR3, as DNA: TGTGCCAGCAGCTCGCCACCTGGCGCGGGGGTTCCCTACGAGCAGTACTTC. It yields the protein CASSSPPGAGVPYEQYF. The complete variable domain, with remaining parts taken from reference TRBV5-4 and TRBJ2-7, reads ETGVTQSPTHLIKTRGQQVTLRCSSQSGHNTVSWYQQALGQGPQFIFQYYREEENGRGNFPPRFSGLQFPNYSSELNVNALELDDSALYLCASSSPPGAGVPYEQYFGPGTRLTVT.

The CDR3 DNA sequence: TGTGCCAGCAGCCCAGAGACAGCAGCTAACTATGGCTACACCTTC. Protein: CASSPETAANYGYTF. This chain uses TRBV7-2 with TRBJ1-2, with D perhaps matching TRBD1 (5 bases). From germline, CDR1 is SGHTA and CDR2 FQGNSA. The CDR3 extends over 15 amino acids. V shed 5 bases and J shed 0 bases, with 13 bases lying between them. Filled out from reference TRBV7-2 and TRBJ1-2, the complete variable domain reads GAGVSQSPSNKVTEKGKDVELRCDPISGHTALYWYRQSLGQGLEFLIYFQGNSAPDKSGLPSDRFSAERTGGSVSTLTIQRTQQEDSAVYLCASSPETAANYGYTFGSGTRLTVV.

The rearrangement uses TRBV19 and TRBJ1-2; no clear D. V lost 5 bases and J lost 4, with 8 bases in between. The CDR3 is made up of 12 amino acids. Germline-derived CDR1 and CDR2 are LNHDA and SQIVND (reference sequence). As DNA, the CDR3 is TGTGCCAGTAGTCCGAGGGTCTATGGCTACACCTTC. Its translation: CASSPRVYGYTF.

The chain joins TRBV11-3 to TRBJ2-1; the match to TRBD2 covers 7 bases. Trimming cost V 5 bases and J 8 bases; bases outside gene matches: 15. Germline V gives CDR1 SGHNT, CDR2 YENEEA. The CDR3 has 16 amino acids. The CDR3 nucleotides are TGTGCCAGCAGCCAGGGTAGGAGCGGGGCCTTTCATGAGCAGTTCTTC. Translating gives CASSQGRSGAFHEQFF.

This chain connects TRBV3-1 (or the pseudogene TRBV3-2) to TRBJ2-3; 9 bases match TRBD1. V dropped 3 bases and J dropped 4; count of bases not matched to a gene: 8. CDR1 LGHDT and CDR2 YNNKEL come from the germline V gene (reference sequence). The CDR3 spans 16 residues. In nucleotides, the CDR3 is TGTGCCAGCAGCCAGCACAGGGGGCACCTCCCAGATACGCAGTATTTT. Translation: CASSQHRGHLPDTQYF.

The chain recombines TRBV30 with TRBJ1-1; weak D call: TRBD1 (5 bases). V dropped 5 bases and J dropped 7 bases, with 11 bases sitting between them. This CDR3 is built from 11 residues. The germline CDR1 and CDR2 sequences are GTSNPN and SVGIG (reference sequence). CDR3 DNA: TGTGCCTGGGAATCTAGGGGTGAAGCTTTCTTT. Protein sequence: CAWESRGEAFF.

This rearrangement joins TRBV2 to TRBJ2-5; 9 nucleotides align to TRBD1. The CDR3 covers 13 residues. The germline gives CDR1 SNHLY, CDR2 FYNNEI. The V gene end was trimmed by 6 bases and the J gene end by 6 bases; junction bases not matched to a gene: 5. The CDR3 sequence is CASRKDRGKTQYF. In nucleotides, the CDR3 is TGTGCCAGCAGAAAGGACAGGGGAAAGACCCAGTACTTC.

This rearrangement joins TRBV3-1 (or the pseudogene TRBV3-2) to TRBJ2-1, with TRBD2 matching over 7 bases. This CDR3 has 15 amino acids. J gave up 4 bases and V 2 bases, and 5 bases lay outside the gene matches. Germline assignment: CDR1 LGHDT and CDR2 YNNKEL (reference sequence). This CDR3 reads CASSQTNGGYNEQFF. CDR3 nucleotides: TGTGCCAGCAGCCAAACTAACGGGGGGTACAATGAGCAGTTCTTC.

The V call is TRBV2, the J call TRBJ2-7, with 9 nucleotides matching TRBD1. The CDR3 extends over 15 amino acids. Germline lookup yields CDR1 SNHLY and CDR2 FYNNEI. V dropped 4 bases and J dropped 2; count of bases not matched to a gene: 6. CDR3 sequence reads: CASSVGTGLPYEQYF. DNA for the CDR3: TGTGCCAGCAGTGTTGGGACAGGGCTTCCCTACGAGCAGTACTTC.

In its sample, this clone was seen once. V is TRBV6-5 and J is TRBJ2-1, with 12 bases identical to TRBD2. This CDR3 spans 14 amino acids. Looked up from germline, CDR1 is MNHEY and CDR2 is SVGAGI. Trimming cost V 1 base and J 10 bases; bases outside gene matches: 2. The CDR3 DNA reads as TGTGCCAGCAGTTACTTAGGACTAGCGGGGGAGCAGTTCTTC. This encodes CASSYLGLAGEQFF.

J is TRBJ1-4 and V is TRBV4-1, with D possibly TRBD1 on 6 matching bases. There are 14 residues in the CDR3. Per the germline V gene, CDR1 is MGHRA and CDR2 is YSYEKL. Between the trimmed V and J ends, which lost 4 bases and 10 bases, there was a span of 16 bases. The CDR3 DNA reads as TGCGCCAGCAGCCCTCAGGGGCCGGTAGGAAAACTGTTTTTT. Translation gives CASSPQGPVGKLFF.

CDR3 coding DNA: TGTGCCAGCAGCTTGGCGGGACAGGGTTACGAGCAGTACTTC. It codes for CASSLAGQGYEQYF. The chain carries TRBV5-6 and TRBJ2-7, with TRBD1 matching over 9 bases. Germline trimming cut 0 bases from V and 4 bases from J; bases unmatched to any gene: 2. The CDR3 is 14 residues long. CDR1 and CDR2 from the germline V gene are SGHDT and YYEEEE.

The chain joins TRBV5-1 to TRBJ2-7, with D uncertain. Germline CDR1 and CDR2: SGHRS and YFSETQ. V lost 4 bases and J 2 bases, leaving 13 bases between the germline ends. The CDR3 length is 14 residues. This chain's CDR3 is CASSTRTGPYEQYF. The CDR3 DNA follows: TGCGCCAGCAGCACCCGTACGGGTCCCTACGAGCAGTACTTC.

The chain recombines TRBV14 with TRBJ1-2; 9 bases fit TRBD1. V gave up 4 bases and J gave up 3 bases; unmatched junction bases: 6. The CDR3 loop spans 15 amino acids. Germline CDR1 SGHDN, CDR2 FVKESK. The CDR3 nucleotides read TGTGCCAGCAGCCGACTCGGGACAGGGCACTATGGCTACACCTTC. It encodes CASSRLGTGHYGYTF.

The chain combines TRBV7-8 with TRBJ2-2; 8 bases match TRBD2. CDR1 and CDR2 (germline): SGHVS, FQNEAQ. The length of the CDR3 is 15 residues. After removal of 7 bases from V and 0 bases from J, the junction contained 4 bases not matched to a gene. CDR3 nucleotides: TGTGCCAGCATCCGGACTAGCTCGAACACCGGGGAGCTGTTTTTT. It codes for CASIRTSSNTGELFF.

In DNA form, the CDR3 reads TGCGCCAGCAGCCCGGAGGGGAACTATGGCTACACCTTC. Protein: CASSPEGNYGYTF. The chain joins TRBV5-1 to TRBJ1-2; D might be TRBD1 (5 bases). Trimming left V 4 bases short and J 2 bases short, with 9 bases between. This CDR3 region has 13 residues. The germline V gene encodes CDR1 SGHRS and CDR2 YFSETQ.